The 5 T cell receptor beta chains below come from one sample, sequenced in a study of Graves' ophthalmopathy and Graves' hyperthyroidism. The authors amplified TCR beta CDR3 regions from RNA transcripts. First-round RT-PCR used HTBI primers; second-round multiplex PCR followed. From the multiplex PCR reads, TCRdb called clonotypes with MiXCR, one entry per CDR3 protein. Among 650,000 to 900,000 distinct CDR3 sequences listed, roughly 41% were seen once. The specimen sequenced was peripheral blood. These receptors came from an adult man with Graves' ophthalmopathy.

In its sample, this clonotype was seen a few times. One end of the junction is discordant with germline, which a read error may explain. This chain uses TRBV10-2 with TRBJ1-2; a possible D gene is TRBD1 (6 bases). This CDR3 is built from 16 residues. From germline, CDR1 is WSHSY and CDR2 SAAADI. The CDR3 DNA sequence: TGTGCCAGCACTCCCGACAGGTCTCCGTCTAACTATGGCTACACCTTC. It specifies CASTPDRSPSNYGYTF.

About this clonotype: At one end, the junction sequence differs from germline, possibly due to a read error. This rearrangement joins TRBV24-1 to TRBJ1-5, with a weak D call TRBD1 (6 bases). Per germline, CDR1 KGHDR and CDR2 SFDVKD. The CDR3 is made up of 14 amino acids. CDR3 bases: TGTGCCAGCAGTTACGCAACAGGGTATCAGCCCCAGCATTTT. Translated, it gives CASSYATGYQPQHF.

On this clonotype: This may arise from a read error, as a much more abundant clone is one base away. V and J are TRBV19 and TRBJ1-1; 7 nucleotides agree with TRBD1. CDR1 is LNHDA, CDR2 SQIVND, per germline (reference sequence). The V segment lost 4 bases and the J segment 5 bases; nucleotides outside the gene matches: 7. This CDR3 contains 14 residues. In nucleotides, the CDR3 is TGTGCCAGTAGTAACCGTATGGGACAGACTGAAGCTTTCTTT. It codes for CASSNRMGQTEAFF.

This clonotype showed up many times. The chain carries TRBV25-1 and TRBJ2-7; 10 positions agree with TRBD1. With V trimmed by 1 base and J by 2 bases, 5 bases remained unmatched. CDR1 MGHDK and CDR2 SYGVNS come from the germline V gene. The CDR3 extends over 16 amino acids. CDR3: CASSEFETGGTYEQYF. In DNA, the CDR3 is TGTGCCAGCAGTGAATTTGAGACAGGGGGCACCTACGAGCAGTACTTC.

As to this clonotype: Given a much more abundant clone one base away, this may be a read error. The genes are TRBV10-3 and TRBJ1-5; 9 bases align to TRBD1. This CDR3 spans 18 amino acids. Per germline, CDR1 ENHRY and CDR2 SYGVKD. In DNA form, the CDR3 reads TGTGCCATCAGTGAGTCGACTCGACAGGGGGATAGCAGTCAGCCCCAGCATTTT. Encoded protein: CAISESTRQGDSSQPQHF.